Given below is one T cell receptor (beta chain) in context. Its cognate antigen is unknown. The data originate from a study of T cell responses to AZD1222 COVID-19 vaccine. The V and J ends lost 1 base and 11 bases respectively, with 12 bases between them. Germline-derived CDR1 and CDR2 are MNHNS and SASEGT. This CDR3 comprises 13 residues. Study-wide results and caveats: Donors skewed white British and female; clonal diversity was possibly underestimated.

Sequenced by immunoSEQ multiplex PCR; TCRdb stores in-frame clones only, minus some. This table holds about 220,000 clones, approximately 94% found once. The receptor was derived from an adult in good health. The input for sequencing was peripheral blood, taken on day 0 of MenACWY control vaccination. The V and J genes are TRBV6-1 and TRBJ1-5; D uncertain. CDR3 sequence (DNA): TGTGCCAGCAGTGAAGTTCGGAATAGGGCCCAGCATTTT. Translating it yields CASSEVRNRAQHF.